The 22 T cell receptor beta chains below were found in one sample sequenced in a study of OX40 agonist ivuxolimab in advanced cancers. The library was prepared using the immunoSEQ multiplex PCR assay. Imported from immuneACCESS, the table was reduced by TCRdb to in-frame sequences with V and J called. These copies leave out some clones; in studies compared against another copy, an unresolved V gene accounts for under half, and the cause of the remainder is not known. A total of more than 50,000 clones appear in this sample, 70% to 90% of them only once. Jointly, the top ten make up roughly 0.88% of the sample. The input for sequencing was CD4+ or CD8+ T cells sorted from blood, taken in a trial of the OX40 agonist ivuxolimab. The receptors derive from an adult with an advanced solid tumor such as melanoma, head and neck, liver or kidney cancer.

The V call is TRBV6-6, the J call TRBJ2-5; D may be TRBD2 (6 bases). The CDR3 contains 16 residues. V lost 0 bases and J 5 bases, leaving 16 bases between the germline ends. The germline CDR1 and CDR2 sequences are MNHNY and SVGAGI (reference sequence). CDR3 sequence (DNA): TGTGCCAGCAGTTACTCCCACCGCGGGGCGCGGGAGACCCAGTACTTC. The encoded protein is CASSYSHRGARETQYF.

The CDR3 is CASSLGTSPGNTQYF. The CDR3 region has the DNA TGTGCCAGCAGCTTAGGGACGAGCCCCGGGAATACGCAGTATTTT. The chain carries TRBV7-7 and TRBJ2-3, with D maybe TRBD2 (5 bases). CDR1 and CDR2 from the germline V gene are SSHAT and FNYEAQ (reference sequence). Between the trimmed V and J ends, which lost 1 base and 7 bases, there was a span of 15 bases. This CDR3 has 15 residues.

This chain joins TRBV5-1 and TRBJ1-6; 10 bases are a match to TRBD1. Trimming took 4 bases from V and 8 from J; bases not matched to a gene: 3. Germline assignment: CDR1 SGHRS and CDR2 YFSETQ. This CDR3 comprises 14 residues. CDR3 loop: CASSRTGGDSPLHF. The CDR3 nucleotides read TGCGCCAGCAGCAGGACAGGGGGAGATTCACCCCTCCACTTT.

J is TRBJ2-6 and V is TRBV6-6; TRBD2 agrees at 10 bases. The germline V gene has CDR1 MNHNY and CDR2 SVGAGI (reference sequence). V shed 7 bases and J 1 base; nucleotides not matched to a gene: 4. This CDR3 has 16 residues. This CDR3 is CASKEREGSGANVLTF. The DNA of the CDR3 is TGTGCCAGCAAGGAGCGGGAGGGGTCTGGGGCCAACGTCCTGACTTTC.

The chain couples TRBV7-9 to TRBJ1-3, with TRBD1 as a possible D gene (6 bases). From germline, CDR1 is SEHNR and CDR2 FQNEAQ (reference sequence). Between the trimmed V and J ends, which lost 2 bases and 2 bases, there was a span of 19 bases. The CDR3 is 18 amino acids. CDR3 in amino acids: CASSLRGTARLTGNTIYF. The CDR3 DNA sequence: TGTGCCAGCAGCTTAAGGGGGACGGCCCGATTAACTGGAAACACCATATATTTT.

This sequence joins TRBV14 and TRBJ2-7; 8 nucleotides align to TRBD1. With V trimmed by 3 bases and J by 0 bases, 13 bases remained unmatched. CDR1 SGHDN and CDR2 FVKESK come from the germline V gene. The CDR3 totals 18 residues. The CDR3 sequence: CASSQSGQGTPHSYEQYF. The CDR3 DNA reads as TGTGCCAGCAGCCAGAGCGGACAGGGCACCCCTCACTCCTACGAGCAGTACTTC.

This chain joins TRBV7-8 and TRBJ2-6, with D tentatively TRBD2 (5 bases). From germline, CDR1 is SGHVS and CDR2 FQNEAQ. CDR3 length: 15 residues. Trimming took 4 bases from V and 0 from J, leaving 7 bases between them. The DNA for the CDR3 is TGTGCCAGCAGCTGGACTTTCTCTGGGGCCAACGTCCTGACTTTC. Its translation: CASSWTFSGANVLTF.

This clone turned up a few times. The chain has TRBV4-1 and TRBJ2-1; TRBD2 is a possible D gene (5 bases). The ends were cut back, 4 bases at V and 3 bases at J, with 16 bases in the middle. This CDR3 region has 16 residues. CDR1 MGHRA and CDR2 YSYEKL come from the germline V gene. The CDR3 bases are TGCGCCAGCAGCCCCGGGATCCGGGGAAGCTACAATGAGCAGTTCTTC. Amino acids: CASSPGIRGSYNEQFF.

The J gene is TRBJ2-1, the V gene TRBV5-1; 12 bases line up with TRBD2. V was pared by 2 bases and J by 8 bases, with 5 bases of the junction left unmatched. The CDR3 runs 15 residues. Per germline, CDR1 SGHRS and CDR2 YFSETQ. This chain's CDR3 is CASSLRLAGADEQFF. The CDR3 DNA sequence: TGCGCCAGCAGCTTAAGACTAGCGGGAGCGGATGAGCAGTTCTTC.

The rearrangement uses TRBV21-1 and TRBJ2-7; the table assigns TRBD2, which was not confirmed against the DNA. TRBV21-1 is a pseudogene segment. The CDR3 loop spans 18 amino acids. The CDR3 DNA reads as TGTGCCAGCAGCAAAGGGGCCCTGACTAGCGGGGAATACTACGAGCAGTACTTC. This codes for CASSKGALTSGEYYEQYF.

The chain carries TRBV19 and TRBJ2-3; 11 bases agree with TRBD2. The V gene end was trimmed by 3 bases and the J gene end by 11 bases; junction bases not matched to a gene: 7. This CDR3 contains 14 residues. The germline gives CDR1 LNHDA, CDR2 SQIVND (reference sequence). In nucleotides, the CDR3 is TGTGCCAGTAGTATCGGGACTAGCGGTGCCTGGCAGTATTTT. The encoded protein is CASSIGTSGAWQYF.

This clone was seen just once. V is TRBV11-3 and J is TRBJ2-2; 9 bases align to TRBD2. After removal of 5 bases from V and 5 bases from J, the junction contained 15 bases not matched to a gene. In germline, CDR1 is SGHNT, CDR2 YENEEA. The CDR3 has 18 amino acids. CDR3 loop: CASSPLAGARGGTGELFF. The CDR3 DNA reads TGTGCCAGCAGCCCCTTAGCGGGGGCCCGGGGCGGAACCGGGGAGCTGTTTTTT.

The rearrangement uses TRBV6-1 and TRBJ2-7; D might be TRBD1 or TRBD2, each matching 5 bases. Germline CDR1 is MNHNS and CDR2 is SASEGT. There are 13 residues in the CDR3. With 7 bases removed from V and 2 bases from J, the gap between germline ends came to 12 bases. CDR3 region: CASISGGPYEQYF. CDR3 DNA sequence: TGTGCCAGCATCTCTGGGGGTCCCTACGAGCAGTACTTC.

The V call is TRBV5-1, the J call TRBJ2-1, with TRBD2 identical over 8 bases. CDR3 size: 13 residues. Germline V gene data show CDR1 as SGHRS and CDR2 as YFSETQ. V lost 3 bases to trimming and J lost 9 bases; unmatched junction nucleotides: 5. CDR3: CASSYRTSPEQFF. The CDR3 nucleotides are TGCGCCAGCAGCTACCGGACTAGCCCTGAGCAGTTCTTC. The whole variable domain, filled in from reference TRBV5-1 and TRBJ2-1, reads KAGVTQTPRYLIKTRGQQVTLSCSPISGHRSVSWYQQTPGQGLQFLFEYFSETQRNKGNFPGRFSGRQFSNSRSEMNVSTLELGDSALYLCASSYRTSPEQFFGPGTRLTVL.

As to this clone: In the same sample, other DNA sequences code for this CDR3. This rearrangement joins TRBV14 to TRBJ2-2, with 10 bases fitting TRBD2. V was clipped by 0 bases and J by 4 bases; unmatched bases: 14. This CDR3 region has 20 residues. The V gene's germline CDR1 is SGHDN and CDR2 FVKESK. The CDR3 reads CASSQDLTSGTHLGTGELFF. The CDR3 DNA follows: TGTGCCAGCAGCCAAGATTTAACTAGCGGGACCCATCTCGGCACCGGGGAGCTGTTTTTT.

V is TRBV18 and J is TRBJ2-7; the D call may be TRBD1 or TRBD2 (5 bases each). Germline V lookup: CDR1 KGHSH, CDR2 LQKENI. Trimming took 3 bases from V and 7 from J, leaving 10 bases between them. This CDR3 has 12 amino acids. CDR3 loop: CASSPTRGEQYF. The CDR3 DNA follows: TGTGCCAGCTCACCTACTAGGGGAGAGCAGTACTTC. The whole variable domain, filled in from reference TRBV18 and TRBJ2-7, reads NAGVMQNPRHLVRRRGQEARLRCSPMKGHSHVYWYRQLPEEGLKFMVYLQKENIIDESGMPKERFSAEFPKEGPSILRIQQVVRGDSAAYFCASSPTRGEQYFGPGTRLTVT.

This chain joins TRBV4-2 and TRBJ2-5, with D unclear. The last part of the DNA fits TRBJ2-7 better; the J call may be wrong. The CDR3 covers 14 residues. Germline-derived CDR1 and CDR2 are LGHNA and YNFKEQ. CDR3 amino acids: CASSHVGQSYEQYF. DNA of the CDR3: TGTGCCAGCAGCCACGTCGGGCAATCCTACGAGCAGTACTTC.

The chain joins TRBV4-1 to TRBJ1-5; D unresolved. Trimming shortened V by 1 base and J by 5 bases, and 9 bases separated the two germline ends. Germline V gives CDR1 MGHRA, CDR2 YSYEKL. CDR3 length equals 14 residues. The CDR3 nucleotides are TGCGCCAGCAGCCAAGGATGGCCAGATCAGCCCCAGCATTTT. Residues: CASSQGWPDQPQHF.

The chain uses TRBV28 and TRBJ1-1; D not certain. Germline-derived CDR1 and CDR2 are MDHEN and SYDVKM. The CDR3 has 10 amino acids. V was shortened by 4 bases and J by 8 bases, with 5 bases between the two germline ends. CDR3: CASSSREAFF. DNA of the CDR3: TGTGCCAGCAGTTCCCGAGAAGCTTTCTTT. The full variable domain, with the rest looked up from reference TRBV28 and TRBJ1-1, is DVKVTQSSRYLVKRTGEKVFLECVQDMDHENMFWYRQDPGLGLRLIYFSYDVKMKEKGDIPEGYSVSREKKERFSLILESASTNQTSMYLCASSSREAFFGQGTRLTVV.

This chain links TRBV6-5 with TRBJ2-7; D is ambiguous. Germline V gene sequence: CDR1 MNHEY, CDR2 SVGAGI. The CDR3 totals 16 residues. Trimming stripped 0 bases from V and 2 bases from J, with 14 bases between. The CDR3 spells CASSYSNRAATYEQYF. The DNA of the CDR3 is TGTGCCAGCAGTTACTCGAACCGTGCAGCAACCTACGAGCAGTACTTC.

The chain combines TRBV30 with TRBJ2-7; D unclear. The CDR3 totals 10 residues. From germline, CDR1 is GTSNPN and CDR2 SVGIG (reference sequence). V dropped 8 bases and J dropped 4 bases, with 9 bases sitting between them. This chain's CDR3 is CALGLYEQYF. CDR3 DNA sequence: TGTGCCCTGGGCCTTTACGAGCAGTACTTC.

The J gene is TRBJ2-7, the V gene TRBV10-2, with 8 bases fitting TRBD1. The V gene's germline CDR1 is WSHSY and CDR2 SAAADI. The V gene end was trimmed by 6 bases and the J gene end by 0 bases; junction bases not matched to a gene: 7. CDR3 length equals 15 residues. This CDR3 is CASRAGTGHSYEQYF. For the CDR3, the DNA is TGCGCCAGCAGGGCCGGGACAGGCCACTCCTACGAGCAGTACTTC.